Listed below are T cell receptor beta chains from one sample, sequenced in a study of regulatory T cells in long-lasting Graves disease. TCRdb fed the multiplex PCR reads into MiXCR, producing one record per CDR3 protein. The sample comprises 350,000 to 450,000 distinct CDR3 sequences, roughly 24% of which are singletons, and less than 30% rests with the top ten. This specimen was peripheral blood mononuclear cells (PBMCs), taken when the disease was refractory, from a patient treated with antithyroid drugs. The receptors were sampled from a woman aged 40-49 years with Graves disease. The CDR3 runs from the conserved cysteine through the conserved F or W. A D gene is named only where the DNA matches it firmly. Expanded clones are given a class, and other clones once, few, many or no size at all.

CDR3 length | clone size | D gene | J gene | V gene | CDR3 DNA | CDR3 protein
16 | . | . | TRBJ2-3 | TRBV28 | TGTGCCAGCAGTTTTAATTGGCGGGAATCGGCGTATACGCAGTATTTT | CASSFNWRESAYTQYF
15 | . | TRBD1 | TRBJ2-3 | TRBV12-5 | TGTGCTAGTGGTGCCGGGACAGGAGGCACAGATACGCAGTATTTT | CASGAGTGGTDTQYF
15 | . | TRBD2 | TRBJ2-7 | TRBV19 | TGTGCCAGTAGTTGGGGGACTAGCGGGATATACGAGCAGTACTTC | CASSWGTSGIYEQYF
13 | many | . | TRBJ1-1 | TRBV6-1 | TGTGCCAGCATCTCCTCTGGGAACACTGAAGCTTTCTTT | CASISSGNTEAFF
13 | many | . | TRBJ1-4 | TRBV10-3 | TGTGCCATCAGGAGTCCAACTAATGAAAAACTGTTTTTT | CAIRSPTNEKLFF
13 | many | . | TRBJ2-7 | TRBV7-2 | TGTGCCAGCACCAAGGGGCAGATGTACGAGCAGTACTTC | CASTKGQMYEQYF
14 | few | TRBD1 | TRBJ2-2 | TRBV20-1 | TGCAGTGCCACCGGGACAGGGAAAAACGGGGAGCTGTTTTTT | CSATGTGKNGELFF
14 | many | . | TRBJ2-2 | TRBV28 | TGTGCCAGCAATCTCTACGCGGCGGCCGGGGAGCTGTTTTTT | CASNLYAAAGELFF
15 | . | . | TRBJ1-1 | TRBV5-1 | TGCGCCAGCAGCTGGGGGGGAATAGGGGGCACTGAAGCTTTCTTT | CASSWGGIGGTEAFF
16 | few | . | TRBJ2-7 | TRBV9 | TGTGCCAGCAGCGTAGGGGTGGGAGCGTCCTCCTACGAGCAGTACTTC | CASSVGVGASSYEQYF
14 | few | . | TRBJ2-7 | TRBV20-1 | TGCAGTGCTACACCCTCGGGACCATTCTACGAGCAGTACTTC | CSATPSGPFYEQYF
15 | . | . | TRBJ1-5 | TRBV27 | TGTGCCAGCAGTGCTATAGGGTATAGCAATCAGCCCCAGCATTTT | CASSAIGYSNQPQHF
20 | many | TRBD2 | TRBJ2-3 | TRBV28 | TGTGCCAGCACGTTGGGACTCACCTTGGGACTAGCGGGAGGCACAGATACGCAGTATTTT | CASTLGLTLGLAGGTDTQYF
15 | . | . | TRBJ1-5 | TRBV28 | TGTGCCAGCAGTCCCCGGGGTCCCAGCAGTCAGCCCCAGCATTTT | CASSPRGPSSQPQHF
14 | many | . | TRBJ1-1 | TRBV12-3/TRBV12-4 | TGTGCCAGCAGTCACCGGGCGGGAGGGACTGAAGCTTTCTTT | CASSHRAGGTEAFF
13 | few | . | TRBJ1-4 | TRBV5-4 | TGTGCCAGCAGCTTGTTACCGAATGAAAAACTGTTTTTT | CASSLLPNEKLFF
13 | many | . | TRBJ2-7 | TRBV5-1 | TGCGCCAGCGCACCCATCGACAGGTACGAGCAGTACTTC | CASAPIDRYEQYF
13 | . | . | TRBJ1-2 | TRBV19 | TGTGCCAGTAGTACCAGACACGCCTATGGCTACACCTTC | CASSTRHAYGYTF
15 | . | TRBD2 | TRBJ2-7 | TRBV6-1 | TGTGCCAGCGGCCCTGCGGGAGGGCATCTGGGCGAGCAGTACTTC | CASGPAGGHLGEQYF
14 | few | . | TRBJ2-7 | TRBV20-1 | TGCAGTGTCACGGTCGGGGCTGAGGGCTACGAGCAGTACTTC | CSVTVGAEGYEQYF